One and the same sample provided the 13 T cell receptor beta chains below, sequenced in a study of blood T cell repertoires in COVID-19. Clones were sequenced by immunoSEQ multiplex PCR, and TCRdb holds only the in-frame ones, with some missing. Of roughly 99,000 clones listed, about nine tenths are singletons. The sample comprised peripheral blood. All receptors come from a woman between 25 and 40 years old with acute or convalescent COVID-19.

The V and J genes are TRBV4-3 and TRBJ2-4; the match to TRBD2 covers 8 bases. Trimming cost V 0 bases and J 8 bases; bases outside gene matches: 6. There are 15 residues in the CDR3. Germline assignment: CDR1 LGHNA and CDR2 YSLEER. Written as DNA, the CDR3 is TGCGCCAGCAGCCAAGATTGGGGTAGCGGGGACATTCAGTACTTC. Translation gives CASSQDWGSGDIQYF.

This chain's CDR3 is CASSPPGGGRRYEQYF. The CDR3 DNA follows: TGTGCCAGCAGTCCCCCCGGGGGGGGGAGGCGCTACGAGCAGTACTTC. V and J are TRBV28 and TRBJ2-7, with 8 bases lining up with TRBD2. The CDR3 sequence is 16 residues long. Per the germline V gene, CDR1 is MDHEN and CDR2 is SYDVKM. Trimming took 5 bases from V and 3 from J; bases not matched to a gene: 12. Looking up the rest from reference TRBV28 and TRBJ2-7 gives the full variable domain: DVKVTQSSRYLVKRTGEKVFLECVQDMDHENMFWYRQDPGLGLRLIYFSYDVKMKEKGDIPEGYSVSREKKERFSLILESASTNQTSMYLCASSPPGGGRRYEQYFGPGTRLTVT.

Concerning this clone itself: One junction end disagrees with the germline gene, perhaps due to a read error. The rearrangement uses TRBV9 and TRBJ1-2; D gene ambiguous. Germline loops: CDR1 SGDLS, CDR2 YYNGEE. This CDR3 is 11 amino acids long. CDR3 bases: TGTGCCAGCAGCGTAGTCGAACAGCCCCTCTTC. Translated, it gives CASSVVEQPLF.

This sequence joins TRBV29-1 and TRBJ1-1; D gene uncertain. The CDR3 length is 9 residues. With 4 bases removed from V and 10 bases from J, the gap between germline ends came to 7 bases. The germline V gene has CDR1 SQVTM and CDR2 ANQGSEA. The CDR3 DNA is TGCAGCGTTGGGGAGGGAGCTTTCTTT. Its protein product is CSVGEGAFF.

The rearrangement uses TRBV4-2 and TRBJ2-1; TRBD2 agrees at 8 bases. V shed 0 bases and J 8 bases; nucleotides not matched to a gene: 9. CDR3 size: 16 residues. CDR1 LGHNA and CDR2 YNFKEQ come from the germline V gene. The CDR3, as DNA: TGTGCCAGCAGCCAAGATTTAATCTCGGGGGGGCATGAGCAGTTCTTC. Translating it yields CASSQDLISGGHEQFF.

The CDR3 DNA is TGCGCCAGCAGCCAAGAACAGGGGGGGAATGAGCAGTTCTTC. It is translated as CASSQEQGGNEQFF. The chain recombines TRBV4-3 with TRBJ2-1; D is possibly TRBD1 (8 bases). Trimming removed 0 bases from V and 7 bases from J, with 10 bases in between. The CDR3 loop spans 14 amino acids. Germline CDR1 is LGHNA and CDR2 is YSLEER.

The rearrangement joins TRBV7-9 to TRBJ1-1, with unresolved D. The CDR3 totals 11 residues. Germline CDR1 is SEHNR and CDR2 is FQNEAQ (reference sequence). V was shortened by 8 bases and J by 2 bases, with 6 bases between the two germline ends. Written as DNA, the CDR3 is TGTGCCAGCGGGCTTAACACTGAAGCTTTCTTT. The encoded protein is CASGLNTEAFF.

This chain links TRBV30 with TRBJ1-1; D is perhaps TRBD1 (6 bases). With 3 bases removed from V and 4 bases from J, the gap between germline ends came to 15 bases. The CDR3 spans 14 residues. The germline gives CDR1 GTSNPN, CDR2 SVGIG (reference sequence). The CDR3 here is CAWRDTGSSTEAFF. The DNA of the CDR3 is TGTGCCTGGAGAGACACAGGGAGTAGCACTGAAGCTTTCTTT.

The J gene is TRBJ2-3, the V gene TRBV3-1 (or the pseudogene TRBV3-2); 13 bases fit TRBD2. CDR1 LGHDT and CDR2 YNNKEL come from the germline V gene (reference sequence). V lost 2 bases and J lost 6; bases outside the gene matches: 11. CDR3 length equals 18 residues. The CDR3 DNA reads as TGTGCCAGCAGCCAAAGGTTTTTTGGACTAGCGGGAGCGGATACGCAGTATTTT. Protein product: CASSQRFFGLAGADTQYF.

The J gene is TRBJ2-7, the V gene TRBV28, with 7 nucleotides matching TRBD2. Germline loops: CDR1 MDHEN, CDR2 SYDVKM. The CDR3 length is 14 residues. V lost 5 bases and J lost 4; bases outside the gene matches: 8. The CDR3 nucleotides are TGTGCCAGCAGTAGTAGGCGGGGAGGGTACGAGCAGTACTTC. This gives the protein CASSSRRGGYEQYF.

The J gene is TRBJ2-1, the V gene TRBV19, with 9 positions matching TRBD2. Trimming at V came to 10 bases and at J to 8 bases, leaving 18 bases not matched to a gene. Germline V gene data show CDR1 as LNHDA and CDR2 as SQIVND (reference sequence). The CDR3 spans 16 residues. The CDR3 bases are TGTGCCACCAAGGCCTTAGCGGGAGTCCCCCCGGATGAGCAGTTCTTC. Translated, it gives CATKALAGVPPDEQFF.

This rearrangement joins TRBV5-1 to TRBJ2-1, with TRBD1 matching over 9 bases. Germline V gives CDR1 SGHRS, CDR2 YFSETQ. V lost 4 bases and J lost 1; bases outside the gene matches: 3. This CDR3 contains 15 residues. The CDR3 coding sequence is TGCGCCAGCAGCCCCGGACAGGGGTCCTACAATGAGCAGTTCTTC. This translates into CASSPGQGSYNEQFF.

The rearrangement joins TRBV9 to TRBJ1-2; 7 bases are shared with TRBD1. The CDR3 loop spans 15 amino acids. V was pared by 4 bases and J by 7 bases, with 13 bases of the junction left unmatched. Germline loops: CDR1 SGDLS, CDR2 YYNGEE. The CDR3 DNA reads as TGTGCCAGCAGCCCAGGGGACAGCCTCGTTACTGGCTACACCTTC. This gives the protein CASSPGDSLVTGYTF. The whole variable domain, filled in from reference TRBV9 and TRBJ1-2, reads DSGVTQTPKHLITATGQRVTLRCSPRSGDLSVYWYQQSLDQGLQFLIQYYNGEERAKGNILERFSAQQFPDLHSELNLSSLELGDSALYFCASSPGDSLVTGYTFGSGTRLTVV.